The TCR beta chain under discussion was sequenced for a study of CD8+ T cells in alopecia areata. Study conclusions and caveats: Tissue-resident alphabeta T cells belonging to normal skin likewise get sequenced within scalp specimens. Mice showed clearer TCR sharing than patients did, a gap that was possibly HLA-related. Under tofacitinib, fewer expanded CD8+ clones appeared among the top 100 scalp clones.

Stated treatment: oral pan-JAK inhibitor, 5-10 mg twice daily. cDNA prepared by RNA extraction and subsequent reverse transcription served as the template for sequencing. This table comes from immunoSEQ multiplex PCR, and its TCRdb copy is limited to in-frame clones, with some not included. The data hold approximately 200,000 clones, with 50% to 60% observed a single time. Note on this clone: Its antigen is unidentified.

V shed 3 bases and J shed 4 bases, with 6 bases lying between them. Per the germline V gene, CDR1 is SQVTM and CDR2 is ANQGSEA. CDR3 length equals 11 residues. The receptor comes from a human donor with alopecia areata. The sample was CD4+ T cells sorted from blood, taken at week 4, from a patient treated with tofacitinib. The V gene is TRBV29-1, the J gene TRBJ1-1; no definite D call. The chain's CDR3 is CSVDRLTEAFF. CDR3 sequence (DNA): TGCAGCGTTGATAGGCTCACTGAAGCTTTCTTT. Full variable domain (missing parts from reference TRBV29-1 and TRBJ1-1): SAVISQKPSRDICQRGTSLTIQCQVDSQVTMMFWYRQQPGQSLTLIATANQGSEATYESGFVIDKFPISRPNLTFSTLTVSNMSPEDSSIYLCSVDRLTEAFFGQGTRLTVV.